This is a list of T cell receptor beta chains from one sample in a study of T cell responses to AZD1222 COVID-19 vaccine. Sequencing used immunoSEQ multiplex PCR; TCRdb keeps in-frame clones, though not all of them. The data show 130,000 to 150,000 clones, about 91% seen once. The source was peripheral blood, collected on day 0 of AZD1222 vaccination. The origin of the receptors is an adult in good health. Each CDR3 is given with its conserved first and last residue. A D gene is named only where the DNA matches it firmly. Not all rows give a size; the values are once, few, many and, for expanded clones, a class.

cdr3_aa: CATRTVNTGELFF; cdr3_nt: TGTGCCACCCGGACGGTGAACACCGGGGAGCTGTTTTTT; j_call: TRBJ2-2; clone_size: .; d_call: .; v_call: TRBV3-1/TRBV3-2
cdr3_aa: CASRHDRERSNTEAFF; cdr3_nt: TGTGCAAGTCGCCACGACAGGGAGCGGTCTAACACTGAAGCTTTCTTT; j_call: TRBJ1-1; clone_size: .; d_call: .; v_call: TRBV12-2
cdr3_aa: CASSSYRTGELFF; cdr3_nt: TGTGCCAGCAGCTCCTACAGGACCGGGGAGCTGTTTTTT; j_call: TRBJ2-2; clone_size: .; d_call: .; v_call: TRBV7-9
cdr3_aa: CASPGTSGNTIYF; cdr3_nt: TGTGCCAGCCCCGGAACCTCTGGAAACACCATATATTTT; j_call: TRBJ1-3; clone_size: once; d_call: .; v_call: TRBV21-1
cdr3_aa: CASRVGRGDEQFF; cdr3_nt: TGTGCCAGCAGGGTTGGAAGGGGGGATGAGCAGTTCTTC; j_call: TRBJ2-1; clone_size: .; d_call: .; v_call: TRBV7-9
cdr3_aa: CASSIDYMAGSYNEQFF; cdr3_nt: TGTGCCAGTAGTATAGATTATATGGCAGGGTCCTACAATGAGCAGTTCTTC; j_call: TRBJ2-1; clone_size: .; d_call: .; v_call: TRBV19
cdr3_aa: CASSQEGRASGGNEQFF; cdr3_nt: TGCGCCAGCAGCCAAGAAGGAAGGGCTAGCGGGGGGAATGAGCAGTTCTTC; j_call: TRBJ2-1; clone_size: .; d_call: TRBD2; v_call: TRBV4-3
cdr3_aa: CASSVAGQGPNYEQYF; cdr3_nt: TGTGCCAGCAGCGTAGCGGGACAGGGCCCGAACTACGAGCAGTACTTC; j_call: TRBJ2-7; clone_size: .; d_call: TRBD1; v_call: TRBV9
cdr3_aa: CSVVPGTASYEQYF; cdr3_nt: TGCAGCGTTGTCCCCGGGACAGCCTCCTACGAGCAGTACTTC; j_call: TRBJ2-7; clone_size: .; d_call: TRBD1; v_call: TRBV29-1
cdr3_aa: CSVEVAGSYEQYF; cdr3_nt: TGCAGCGTTGAAGTTGCGGGGTCCTACGAGCAGTACTTC; j_call: TRBJ2-7; clone_size: .; d_call: .; v_call: TRBV29-1
cdr3_aa: CASSPLTRRIATYNEQFF; cdr3_nt: TGTGCCAGCAGTCCTTTGACTAGGAGAATCGCCACCTACAATGAGCAGTTCTTC; j_call: TRBJ2-1; clone_size: .; d_call: .; v_call: TRBV27
cdr3_aa: CASNRESGGLNTGELFF; cdr3_nt: TGTGCCAGCAACAGGGAGTCCGGGGGTCTGAACACCGGGGAGCTGTTTTTT; j_call: TRBJ2-2; clone_size: .; d_call: .; v_call: TRBV11-2
cdr3_aa: CASSPSFGGGYTF; cdr3_nt: TGTGCCAGCAGTCCCTCATTCGGAGGTGGCTACACCTTC; j_call: TRBJ1-2; clone_size: .; d_call: .; v_call: TRBV6-4
cdr3_aa: CASSQDPAGAGAFF; cdr3_nt: TGTGCCAGCAGCCAAGATCCGGCAGGGGCCGGGGCTTTCTTT; j_call: TRBJ1-1; clone_size: .; d_call: .; v_call: TRBV3-1/TRBV3-2
cdr3_aa: CASSIERGLSGANVLTF; cdr3_nt: TGTGCCAGTAGTATAGAGCGCGGTCTTTCTGGGGCCAACGTCCTGACTTTC; j_call: TRBJ2-6; clone_size: .; d_call: .; v_call: TRBV19
cdr3_aa: CASSASRGPYEQYF; cdr3_nt: TGTGCCAGCAGCGCTTCGAGGGGCCCCTACGAGCAGTACTTC; j_call: TRBJ2-7; clone_size: .; d_call: .; v_call: TRBV3-1/TRBV3-2
cdr3_aa: CASSIDREETQYF; cdr3_nt: TGTGCCAGCAGCATAGACAGGGAAGAGACCCAGTACTTC; j_call: TRBJ2-5; clone_size: .; d_call: TRBD1; v_call: TRBV12-3/TRBV12-4
cdr3_aa: CASSYSTSSGGGYNEQFF; cdr3_nt: TGTGCCAGCAGTTACTCTACTTCTAGCGGGGGGGGATACAATGAGCAGTTCTTC; j_call: TRBJ2-1; clone_size: .; d_call: TRBD2; v_call: TRBV6-2/TRBV6-3
cdr3_aa: CSASGAAYNSPLHF; cdr3_nt: TGCAGTGCTAGTGGGGCAGCTTATAATTCACCCCTCCACTTT; j_call: TRBJ1-6; clone_size: .; d_call: .; v_call: TRBV20-1
cdr3_aa: CASRSSEFRDTQYF; cdr3_nt: TGTGCCAGCAGATCTAGCGAGTTTAGAGATACGCAGTATTTT; j_call: TRBJ2-3; clone_size: .; d_call: .; v_call: TRBV3-1/TRBV3-2
cdr3_aa: CASSWGRRDNEQFF; cdr3_nt: TGTGCCAGTAGTTGGGGGCGACGGGACAATGAGCAGTTCTTC; j_call: TRBJ2-1; clone_size: .; d_call: .; v_call: TRBV19
cdr3_aa: CASSFVHLANYGYTF; cdr3_nt: TGTGCCAGCAGTTTTGTTCACCTTGCTAACTATGGCTACACCTTC; j_call: TRBJ1-2; clone_size: .; d_call: .; v_call: TRBV28
cdr3_aa: CASSLVNLPGSPLHF; cdr3_nt: TGTGCCAGCAGCTTAGTAAATTTACCGGGGTCACCCCTCCACTTT; j_call: TRBJ1-6; clone_size: .; d_call: .; v_call: TRBV7-2
cdr3_aa: CASSTRDGDTEAFF; cdr3_nt: TGCGCCAGCAGCACCAGGGATGGGGACACTGAAGCTTTCTTT; j_call: TRBJ1-1; clone_size: .; d_call: .; v_call: TRBV5-1
cdr3_aa: CASSTQTENTEAFF; cdr3_nt: TGTGCCAGTAGTACCCAAACAGAGAACACTGAAGCTTTCTTT; j_call: TRBJ1-1; clone_size: .; d_call: .; v_call: TRBV19
cdr3_aa: CASSLLRTSDEQYF; cdr3_nt: TGTGCCAGCAGCCTACTGCGGACTAGCGACGAGCAGTACTTC; j_call: TRBJ2-7; clone_size: .; d_call: TRBD2; v_call: TRBV11-3